The source of this T cell receptor beta chain is a study of blood T cell repertoires in COVID-19. Study-wide context: Sample material is recorded as cDNA or gDNA derived from T cells, B-cell-depleted T cells, or PBMCs.

Recruited during active infection, patients (from Seattle) were subsequently followed longitudinally. CDR1 SGHDN and CDR2 FVKESK come from the germline V gene. The CDR3 has 18 amino acids. Trimming cost V 0 bases and J 0 bases; bases outside gene matches: 10. Authors' methods: Reference gene primer amplification gave nucleated cell count estimates. The protocol was immunoSEQ multiplex PCR, while the TCRdb copy is restricted to in-frame clones and leaves out a portion. That table furnishes V, J and clone size, whereas the DNA furnished D and trimming. Here the sample spans around 76,000 clones, about 85% being singletons. This clone has more than one count but fewer than ten.

Sequencing input: peripheral blood. The J gene is TRBJ2-7, the V gene TRBV14, with 8 bases identical to TRBD2. The sequence was obtained from a man in his fifties or sixties with COVID-19, enrolled during active disease. The CDR3 loop reads CASSQDRAGVFPSYEQYF. CDR3 coding DNA: TGTGCCAGCAGCCAAGATAGAGCGGGAGTCTTCCCCTCCTACGAGCAGTACTTC.